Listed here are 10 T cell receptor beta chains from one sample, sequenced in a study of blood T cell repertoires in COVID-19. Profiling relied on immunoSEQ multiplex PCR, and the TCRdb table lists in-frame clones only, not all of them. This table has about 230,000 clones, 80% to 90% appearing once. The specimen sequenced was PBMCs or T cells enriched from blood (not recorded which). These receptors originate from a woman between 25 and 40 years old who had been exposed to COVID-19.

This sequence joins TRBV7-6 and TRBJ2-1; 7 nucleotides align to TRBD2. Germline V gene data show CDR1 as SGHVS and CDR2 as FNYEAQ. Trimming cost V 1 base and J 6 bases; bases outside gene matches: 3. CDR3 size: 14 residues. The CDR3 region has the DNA TGTGCCAGCAGCTTAGACCCTAGCGGCAATGAGCAGTTCTTC. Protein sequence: CASSLDPSGNEQFF.

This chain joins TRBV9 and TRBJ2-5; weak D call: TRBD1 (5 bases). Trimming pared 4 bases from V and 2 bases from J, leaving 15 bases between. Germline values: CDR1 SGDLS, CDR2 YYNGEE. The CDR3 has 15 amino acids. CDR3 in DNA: TGTGCCAGCAGCTTTCGTCCCGGACAACAAGAGACCCAGTACTTC. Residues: CASSFRPGQQETQYF.

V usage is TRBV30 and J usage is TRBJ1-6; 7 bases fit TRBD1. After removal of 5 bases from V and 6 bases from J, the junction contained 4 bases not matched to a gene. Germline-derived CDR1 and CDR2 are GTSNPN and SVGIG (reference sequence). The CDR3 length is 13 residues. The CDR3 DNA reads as TGTGCCTGGGACAGGGAACTTAATTCACCCCTCCACTTT. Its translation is CAWDRELNSPLHF. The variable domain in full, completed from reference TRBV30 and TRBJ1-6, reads SQTIHQWPATLVQPVGSPLSLECTVEGTSNPNLYWYRQAAGRGLQLLFYSVGIGQISSEVPQNLSASRPQDRQFILSSKKLLLSDSGFYLCAWDRELNSPLHFGNGTRLTVT.

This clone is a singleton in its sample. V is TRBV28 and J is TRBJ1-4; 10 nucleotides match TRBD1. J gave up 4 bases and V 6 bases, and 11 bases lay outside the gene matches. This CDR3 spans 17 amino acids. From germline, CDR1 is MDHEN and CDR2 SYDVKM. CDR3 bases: TGTGCCAGCAGGCCGGGACAGGGGTGGCGAGATAATGAAAAACTGTTTTTT. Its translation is CASRPGQGWRDNEKLFF.

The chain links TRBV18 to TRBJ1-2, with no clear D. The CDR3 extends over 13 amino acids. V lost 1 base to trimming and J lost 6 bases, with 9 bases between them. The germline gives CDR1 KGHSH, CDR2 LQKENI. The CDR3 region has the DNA TGTGCCAGCTCACCACAGGGAGGGAATGGCTACACCTTC. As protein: CASSPQGGNGYTF.

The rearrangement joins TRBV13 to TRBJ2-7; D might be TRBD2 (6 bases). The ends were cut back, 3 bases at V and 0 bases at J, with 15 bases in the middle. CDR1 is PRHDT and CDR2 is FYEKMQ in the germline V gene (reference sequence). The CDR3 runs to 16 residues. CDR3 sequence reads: CASSLVGSGSSYEQYF. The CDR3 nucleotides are TGTGCCAGCAGCTTGGTGGGTAGCGGAAGCTCCTACGAGCAGTACTTC.

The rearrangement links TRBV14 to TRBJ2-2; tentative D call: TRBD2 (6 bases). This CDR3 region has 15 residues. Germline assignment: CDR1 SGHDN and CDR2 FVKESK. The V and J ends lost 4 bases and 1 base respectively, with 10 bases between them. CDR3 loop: CASSLWGGNTGELFF. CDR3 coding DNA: TGTGCCAGCAGCCTGTGGGGAGGGAACACCGGGGAGCTGTTTTTT. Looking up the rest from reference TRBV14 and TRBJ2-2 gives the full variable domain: EAGVTQFPSHSVIEKGQTVTLRCDPISGHDNLYWYRRVMGKEIKFLLHFVKESKQDESGMPNNRFLAERTGGTYSTLKVQPAELEDSGVYFCASSLWGGNTGELFFGEGSRLTVL.

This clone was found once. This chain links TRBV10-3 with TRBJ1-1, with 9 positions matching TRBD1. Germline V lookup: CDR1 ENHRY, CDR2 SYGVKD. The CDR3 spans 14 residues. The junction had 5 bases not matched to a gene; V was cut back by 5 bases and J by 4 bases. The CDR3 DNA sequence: TGTGCCATCAGTCAAAGACAGGGGGGCACTGAAGCTTTCTTT. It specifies CAISQRQGGTEAFF.

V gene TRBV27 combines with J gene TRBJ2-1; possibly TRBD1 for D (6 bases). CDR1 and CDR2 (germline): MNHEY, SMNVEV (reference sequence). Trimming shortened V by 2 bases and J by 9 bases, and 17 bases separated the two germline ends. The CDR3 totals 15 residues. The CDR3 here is CASSLTGSKLAEQFF. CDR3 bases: TGTGCCAGCAGTTTAACAGGGAGTAAATTGGCTGAGCAGTTCTTC.

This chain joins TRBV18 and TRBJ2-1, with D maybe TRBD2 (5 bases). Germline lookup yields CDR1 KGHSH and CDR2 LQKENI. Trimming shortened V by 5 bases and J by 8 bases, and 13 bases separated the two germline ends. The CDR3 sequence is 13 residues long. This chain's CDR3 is CASSYSGNHEQFF. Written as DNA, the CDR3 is TGTGCCAGCTCATATTCGGGGAACCATGAGCAGTTCTTC.